The 32 T cell receptor beta chains presented below share a single source sample, sequenced in a study of OX40 agonist ivuxolimab in advanced cancers. Sequencing used immunoSEQ multiplex PCR; TCRdb keeps in-frame clones, though not all of them. The sample shows about 70,000 clones, approximately 83% of them seen only once. The sequencing used CD4+ or CD8+ T cells sorted from blood, collected in a trial of the OX40 agonist ivuxolimab. Receptors originate from an adult with an advanced solid tumor such as melanoma, head and neck, liver or kidney cancer.

The V gene is TRBV5-1, the J gene TRBJ1-4; D remains unclear. This CDR3 has 15 amino acids. The V end was cut by 4 bases, the J end by 7 bases, with 17 bases between. Germline V gene data show CDR1 as SGHRS and CDR2 as YFSETQ. This chain's CDR3 is CASSELGMAGEKLFF. DNA for the CDR3: TGCGCCAGCAGCGAACTGGGGATGGCGGGTGAAAAACTGTTTTTT.

The V and J genes are TRBV6-1 and TRBJ2-4, with D possibly TRBD2 on 5 matching bases. Trimming took off 1 base at V and 7 bases at J, with 14 bases between the two ends. Germline V lookup: CDR1 MNHNS, CDR2 SASEGT. The length of the CDR3 is 15 residues. CDR3 sequence: CASSEDWRVLNIQYF. The CDR3 coding sequence is TGTGCCAGCAGTGAAGATTGGCGGGTATTGAACATTCAGTACTTC.

This clone was found a few times. The chain is built from TRBV20-1 and TRBJ2-5; unclear D gene. The ends were cut back, 4 bases at V and 4 bases at J, with 7 bases in the middle. The CDR3 covers 11 residues. Germline V gene lookup returns CDR1 DFQATT and CDR2 SNEGSKA (reference sequence). CDR3 in DNA: TGCAGTGCTATAAGGCCAGAGACCCAGTACTTC. As protein: CSAIRPETQYF.

The genes are TRBV5-5 and TRBJ1-6, with D unresolved. Germline V CDR1 and CDR2: SGHKS, YYEKEE (reference sequence). The V gene lost 4 bases and the J gene lost 10 bases, with 15 bases spanning the gap. This CDR3 comprises 14 residues. CDR3 in DNA: TGTGCCAGCAGCCCCCCAGAGGCCCGATCACCCCTCCACTTT. Translating it yields CASSPPEARSPLHF.

The chain has TRBV6-4 and TRBJ1-4; the D gene is possibly TRBD1 (6 bases). This CDR3 is 16 amino acids long. CDR1 is MRHNA and CDR2 is SNTAGT in the germline V gene. V gave up 9 bases and J gave up 8 bases, with 25 bases separating them. CDR3 in DNA: TGTGCCAGAGCGATTCCCTTGAGGGGGAAGGCCGAAAAACTGTTTTTT. It yields the protein CARAIPLRGKAEKLFF.

This clone was seen more than once but under ten times. The gene calls are TRBV5-1 and TRBJ1-5, with D uncertain. With 0 bases removed from V and 7 bases from J, the gap between germline ends came to 11 bases. This CDR3 is built from 14 residues. Germline V gives CDR1 SGHRS, CDR2 YFSETQ. Written as DNA, the CDR3 is TGCGCCAGCAGCTTGGGAGGGTTTGGGCAGCCCCAGCATTTT. Protein sequence: CASSLGGFGQPQHF. Based on the CDR3 plus reference TRBV5-1 and TRBJ1-5, the full variable domain is KAGVTQTPRYLIKTRGQQVTLSCSPISGHRSVSWYQQTPGQGLQFLFEYFSETQRNKGNFPGRFSGRQFSNSRSEMNVSTLELGDSALYLCASSLGGFGQPQHFGDGTRLSIL.

V gene TRBV7-9 combines with J gene TRBJ2-3; 11 bases match TRBD1. Germline V gene data show CDR1 as SEHNR and CDR2 as FQNEAQ (reference sequence). The V and J ends lost 5 bases and 4 bases, in that order; junction bases with no gene match: 11. The CDR3 length is 17 residues. The DNA for the CDR3 is TGTGCCAGCAGCCCGACGATCGGGACAGGGGGAGCAGATACGCAGTATTTT. Amino acids: CASSPTIGTGGADTQYF.

The V call is TRBV28, the J call TRBJ1-2; D might be TRBD1 (5 bases). Germline-derived CDR1 and CDR2 are MDHEN and SYDVKM. V gave up 10 bases and J gave up 8 bases, with 14 bases separating them. The CDR3 runs to 11 residues. The CDR3 reads CAITGEEGYTF. The CDR3 coding sequence is TGTGCCATAACGGGGGAGGAGGGCTACACCTTC.

V and J are TRBV5-1 and TRBJ1-4; 8 bases align to TRBD1. The germline gives CDR1 SGHRS, CDR2 YFSETQ. V lost 0 bases to trimming and J lost 8 bases; unmatched junction nucleotides: 6. The CDR3 length is 15 residues. In nucleotides, the CDR3 is TGCGCCAGCAGCTTGGAGGACAGGGTATCGGAAAAACTGTTTTTT. Amino acids: CASSLEDRVSEKLFF.

This clone was recorded a few times. The chain employs TRBV5-1 and TRBJ2-1; TRBD1 matches at 8 bases. Germline CDR1 is SGHRS and CDR2 is YFSETQ. The V segment lost 4 bases and the J segment 4 bases; nucleotides outside the gene matches: 7. This CDR3 region has 15 residues. The CDR3 here is CASSPGDRPYNEQFF. The CDR3 DNA reads as TGCGCCAGCAGCCCCGGGGACAGGCCTTACAATGAGCAGTTCTTC.

This chain joins TRBV5-1 and TRBJ1-2, with 7 bases aligning to TRBD1. CDR1 is SGHRS and CDR2 is YFSETQ in the germline V gene. The CDR3 loop spans 16 amino acids. V lost 0 bases, J lost 7 bases, and 12 bases stayed unmatched. In DNA, the CDR3 is TGCGCCAGCAGCTTGGAAATCTCCGGGACAGCGGGTGGCTACACCTTC. This sequence encodes CASSLEISGTAGGYTF.

V and J are TRBV5-1 and TRBJ2-6; 15 positions agree with TRBD2. In germline, CDR1 is SGHRS, CDR2 YFSETQ. With V trimmed by 4 bases and J by 3 bases, 5 bases remained unmatched. The CDR3 is 18 residues long. The CDR3 region has the DNA TGCGCCAGCAGCCAGGGACTAGCGGGAGGAGGTGGGGCCAACGTCCTGACTTTC. This encodes CASSQGLAGGGGANVLTF.

V gene TRBV6-1 combines with J gene TRBJ2-2; the match to TRBD2 covers 14 bases. The V gene's germline CDR1 is MNHNS and CDR2 SASEGT. J gave up 10 bases and V 3 bases, and 4 bases lay outside the gene matches. The CDR3 has 15 amino acids. CDR3 protein: CASSDPGLAGAELFF. CDR3 DNA: TGTGCCAGCAGTGACCCGGGACTAGCGGGAGCGGAGCTGTTTTTT.

The chain couples TRBV11-2 to TRBJ2-3, with D tentatively TRBD1 or TRBD2 (5 bases each). The CDR3 is 16 amino acids. V gave up 0 bases and J gave up 4 bases, with 14 bases separating them. Per germline, CDR1 SGHAT and CDR2 FQNNGV. CDR3: CASSLEAGTVADTQYF. In DNA, the CDR3 is TGTGCCAGCAGCTTAGAGGCAGGGACGGTTGCAGATACGCAGTATTTT.

This clone was picked up one time. At the DNA level, this CDR3 is encoded by other sequences in the same sample as well. V gene TRBV6-5 combines with J gene TRBJ1-1; no definite D call. The CDR3 sequence is 14 residues long. Germline V gives CDR1 MNHEY, CDR2 SVGAGI. V dropped 0 bases and J dropped 0 bases, with 5 bases sitting between them. Here the CDR3 DNA reads TGTGCCAGCAGTTACTCGACCGTGAACACTGAAGCTTTCTTT. This translates into CASSYSTVNTEAFF.

The chain couples TRBV5-5 to TRBJ1-5; 8 positions match TRBD1. Germline V gene data show CDR1 as SGHKS and CDR2 as YYEKEE (reference sequence). With V trimmed by 1 base and J by 7 bases, 10 bases remained unmatched. The CDR3 totals 16 residues. The CDR3 is CASSLSGRGRIQPQHF. The DNA of the CDR3 is TGTGCCAGCAGCTTGTCGGGCAGGGGGCGCATACAGCCCCAGCATTTT.

V gene TRBV28 combines with J gene TRBJ2-7; 7 nucleotides line up with TRBD1. V trimming: 3 bases; J trimming: 2 bases; junction bases outside the gene matches: 4. Germline CDR1 MDHEN, CDR2 SYDVKM. The CDR3 covers 14 residues. CDR3 in DNA: TGTGCCAGCAGTTTTTACAGGGGAACCTACGAGCAGTACTTC. Its protein product is CASSFYRGTYEQYF. The full variable domain, completed using reference TRBV28 and TRBJ2-7, is DVKVTQSSRYLVKRTGEKVFLECVQDMDHENMFWYRQDPGLGLRLIYFSYDVKMKEKGDIPEGYSVSREKKERFSLILESASTNQTSMYLCASSFYRGTYEQYFGPGTRLTVT.

CDR3 in DNA: TGTGCCAGCAGCTTAATGGGGGAGACCCAGTACTTC. It is translated as CASSLMGETQYF. The rearrangement joins TRBV5-6 to TRBJ2-5; D is ambiguous. The ends were cut back, 2 bases at V and 5 bases at J, with 7 bases in the middle. The CDR3 extends over 12 amino acids. Germline V CDR1 and CDR2: SGHDT, YYEEEE.

The chain carries TRBV14 and TRBJ1-1; D unresolved. Deletions cut 2 bases from V and 0 bases from J, with 13 bases between. This CDR3 contains 16 residues. Germline lookup yields CDR1 SGHDN and CDR2 FVKESK. CDR3 DNA sequence: TGTGCCAGCAGCCAAAGGAACAGCTTCATGAACACTGAAGCTTTCTTT. It translates to CASSQRNSFMNTEAFF.

The chain employs TRBV28 and TRBJ2-1; D may be TRBD1 or TRBD2 (6 bases each). CDR3 size: 17 residues. Germline-derived CDR1 and CDR2 are MDHEN and SYDVKM. V was clipped by 4 bases and J by 0 bases, with 16 bases between them. This chain's CDR3 is CASSSGWGAISYNEQFF. The CDR3 DNA reads TGTGCCAGCAGTTCCGGGTGGGGGGCTATCTCCTACAATGAGCAGTTCTTC.

The chain recombines TRBV5-4 with TRBJ2-5; unclear D gene. The CDR3 has 13 residues. The ends were cut back, 0 bases at V and 5 bases at J, with 8 bases in the middle. CDR1 is SGHNT and CDR2 is YYREEE in the germline V gene (reference sequence). This chain's CDR3 is CASSLDIRETQYF. CDR3 DNA: TGTGCCAGCAGCTTGGACATCCGCGAGACCCAGTACTTC.

The chain links TRBV14 to TRBJ2-7, with D uncertain. V shed 0 bases and J shed 9 bases, with 12 bases lying between them. CDR1 and CDR2 (germline): SGHDN, FVKESK. This CDR3 contains 13 residues. The CDR3 bases are TGTGCCAGCAGCCAAGATGGCCCCGCGGTGCAGTACTTC. Protein sequence: CASSQDGPAVQYF. The variable domain in full, completed from reference TRBV14 and TRBJ2-7, reads EAGVTQFPSHSVIEKGQTVTLRCDPISGHDNLYWYRRVMGKEIKFLLHFVKESKQDESGMPNNRFLAERTGGTYSTLKVQPAELEDSGVYFCASSQDGPAVQYFGPGTRLTVT.

The chain carries TRBV7-2 and TRBJ1-5; D not certain. The CDR3 consists of 12 residues. Trimming took off 3 bases at V and 6 bases at J, with 6 bases between the two ends. The germline V gene encodes CDR1 SGHTA and CDR2 FQGNSA. CDR3 nucleotides: TGTGCCAGCAGCTTTTTGGGTCAGCCCCAGCATTTT. Translated: CASSFLGQPQHF.

The chain is built from TRBV10-2 and TRBJ1-2, with 8 bases identical to TRBD1. The CDR3 runs to 14 residues. Germline V gene sequence: CDR1 WSHSY, CDR2 SAAADI. V trimming: 0 bases; J trimming: 6 bases; junction bases outside the gene matches: 3. CDR3 in amino acids: CASSESRTGNGYTF. As DNA, the CDR3 is TGCGCCAGCAGTGAGTCGCGGACAGGGAATGGCTACACCTTC.

This clone was observed a few times. The chain is built from TRBV28 and TRBJ1-2; no clear D. Germline V gene sequence: CDR1 MDHEN, CDR2 SYDVKM. V lost 4 bases and J 0 bases, leaving 0 bases between the germline ends. The CDR3 is 11 residues long. CDR3 sequence reads: CASSSNYGYTF. In DNA form, the CDR3 reads TGTGCCAGCAGTTCTAACTATGGCTACACCTTC.

The CDR3 DNA reads as TGTGCCAGCAGTGCTACAGGGGGCCGCCAGCCCCAGCATTTT. It translates to CASSATGGRQPQHF. This chain connects TRBV2 to TRBJ1-5; 9 nucleotides line up with TRBD1. The CDR3 covers 14 residues. V shed 4 bases and J 7 bases; nucleotides not matched to a gene: 5. Germline V gene lookup returns CDR1 SNHLY and CDR2 FYNNEI.

The J gene is TRBJ1-6, the V gene TRBV9, with 8 bases identical to TRBD1. Germline CDR1 SGDLS, CDR2 YYNGEE. The junction had 23 bases not matched to a gene; V was cut back by 4 bases and J by 8 bases. This CDR3 contains 20 residues. CDR3 sequence reads: CASSPGWGQESQPSDSPLHF. The CDR3 nucleotides are TGTGCCAGCAGCCCAGGGTGGGGACAGGAGTCACAACCGTCGGATTCACCCCTCCACTTT. The full variable domain, with the rest looked up from reference TRBV9 and TRBJ1-6, is DSGVTQTPKHLITATGQRVTLRCSPRSGDLSVYWYQQSLDQGLQFLIQYYNGEERAKGNILERFSAQQFPDLHSELNLSSLELGDSALYFCASSPGWGQESQPSDSPLHFGNGTRLTVT.

This clone was counted once. A read error may produce the germline difference seen at one junction end. The genes are TRBV6-5 and TRBJ2-7, with TRBD2 as a possible D gene (6 bases). The length of the CDR3 is 15 residues. In germline, CDR1 is MNHEY, CDR2 SVGAGI. In DNA form, the CDR3 reads TGTGCCAGCAGCTACTCTTATAGCGGCTCCTACGAGCAGTACTTC. Its translation: CASSYSYSGSYEQYF.

This chain uses TRBV5-8 with TRBJ2-3; D is possibly TRBD2 (6 bases). CDR3 size: 14 residues. The germline gives CDR1 SGHTS, CDR2 YDEGEE. Trimming shortened V by 4 bases and J by 5 bases, and 14 bases separated the two germline ends. CDR3 region: CASSPRGWKDTQYF. The CDR3 region has the DNA TGTGCCAGCAGCCCCCGGGGGTGGAAAGATACGCAGTATTTT. The complete variable domain, with remaining parts taken from reference TRBV5-8 and TRBJ2-3, reads EAGVTQSPTHLIKTRGQQATLRCSPISGHTSVYWYQQALGLGLQFLLWYDEGEERNRGNFPPRFSGRQFPNYSSELNVNALELEDSALYLCASSPRGWKDTQYFGPGTRLTVL.

For the CDR3, the DNA is TGTGCCTGGAGTGTACGTCCAGGGGGTGATTCACCCCTCCACTTT. Amino acids: CAWSVRPGGDSPLHF. V usage is TRBV30 and J usage is TRBJ1-6, with 7 bases identical to TRBD1. CDR1 is GTSNPN and CDR2 is SVGIG in the germline V gene (reference sequence). V trimming: 0 bases; J trimming: 8 bases; junction bases outside the gene matches: 7. The length of the CDR3 is 15 residues.

The chain employs TRBV6-5 and TRBJ2-2; D gene uncertain. CDR1 MNHEY and CDR2 SVGAGI come from the germline V gene. Trimming stripped 4 bases from V and 0 bases from J, with 9 bases between. This CDR3 has 15 residues. The CDR3 coding sequence is TGTGCCAGCAGTTCGAGGACGGCGAACACCGGGGAGCTGTTTTTT. Translation: CASSSRTANTGELFF.

Of note for this clone: One end of the junction varies from germline; a read error may be responsible. The V and J genes are TRBV6-1 and TRBJ1-2, with D maybe TRBD1 (6 bases). This CDR3 has 12 amino acids. CDR1 and CDR2 from the germline V gene are MNHNS and SASEGT. CDR3 sequence (DNA): TGTGCCATCAGTTTCAACAGGGATGGCTACACCTTC. Protein: CAISFNRDGYTF.